Shown below are 29 T cell receptor beta chains from a single sample sequenced in a study of blood T cell repertoires in COVID-19. Repertoires were generated with immunoSEQ multiplex PCR, while TCRdb's copy carries only in-frame clones and drops some. In the table there are approximately 140,000 clones, roughly 84% of which are singletons. The sample taken for sequencing was peripheral blood. Every receptor here comes from a man aged 55 to 69 with acute or convalescent COVID-19.

The CDR3 DNA follows: TGCGCCAGCAGGGGGCGGGACTCTGGAAACACCATATATTTT. Amino acids: CASRGRDSGNTIYF. J is TRBJ1-3 and V is TRBV10-2, with a tentative D call TRBD1 (5 bases). The CDR3 length is 14 residues. V was pared by 6 bases and J by 0 bases, with 9 bases between. CDR1 WSHSY and CDR2 SAAADI come from the germline V gene.

This clone was found once. The genes are TRBV7-2 and TRBJ1-5; a possible D gene is TRBD1 (6 bases). Germline V gives CDR1 SGHTA, CDR2 FQGNSA. Trimming pared 2 bases from V and 7 bases from J, leaving 15 bases between. The length of the CDR3 is 15 residues. CDR3 sequence (DNA): TGTGCCAGCAGCTTAACAGGGCCAGCCGGGCAGCCCCAGCATTTT. Protein product: CASSLTGPAGQPQHF.

CDR3: CASSPRVDGGTEAFF. The CDR3 DNA reads as TGTGCCAGCAGTCCCCGGGTCGACGGGGGCACTGAAGCTTTCTTT. This chain joins TRBV27 and TRBJ1-1; D perhaps matches TRBD1 (5 bases). Germline V gives CDR1 MNHEY, CDR2 SMNVEV (reference sequence). V lost 5 bases and J 4 bases, leaving 17 bases between the germline ends. This CDR3 is 15 amino acids long.

For this clone: This sample includes further DNA sequences coding for the same CDR3. CDR3 region: CSVVRTGTYEQYF. The CDR3 bases are TGCAGCGTTGTCAGGACAGGGACCTACGAGCAGTACTTC. The V call is TRBV29-1, the J call TRBJ2-7; 8 nucleotides agree with TRBD1. Looked up from germline, CDR1 is SQVTM and CDR2 is ANQGSEA. This CDR3 region has 13 residues. J was trimmed by 2 bases and V by 4 bases; bases with no gene match: 4.

The V and J genes are TRBV12-5 and TRBJ2-1, with 8 bases matching TRBD2. The junction had 7 bases not matched to a gene; V was cut back by 6 bases and J by 9 bases. Germline CDR1 LGHNT, CDR2 FRNRAP. The CDR3 has 13 amino acids. The CDR3 nucleotides read TGTGCTAGTGGGCCGGGACTAGTTATTGAGCAGTTCTTC. It is translated as CASGPGLVIEQFF.

In this sample, this clone turned up once. This chain uses TRBV18 with TRBJ1-4, with D uncertain. The germline CDR1 and CDR2 sequences are KGHSH and LQKENI. V shed 6 bases and J shed 0 bases, with 11 bases lying between them. This CDR3 is 15 amino acids long. CDR3 protein: CASSPSGATNEKLFF. The CDR3 region has the DNA TGTGCCAGCTCCCCATCCGGGGCAACTAATGAAAAACTGTTTTTT.

The chain combines TRBV19 with TRBJ2-7; TRBD2 aligns across 7 bases. The CDR3 length is 17 residues. V lost 4 bases and J lost 0; bases outside the gene matches: 12. CDR1 and CDR2 from the germline V gene are LNHDA and SQIVND (reference sequence). CDR3 region: CASSRRVAGQSSYEQYF. As DNA, the CDR3 is TGTGCCAGTAGTAGGCGCGTAGCGGGTCAGAGCTCCTACGAGCAGTACTTC. The whole variable domain, remainder taken from reference TRBV19 and TRBJ2-7, is DGGITQSPKYLFRKEGQNVTLSCEQNLNHDAMYWYRQDPGQGLRLIYYSQIVNDFQKGDIAEGYSVSREKKESFPLTVTSAQKNPTAFYLCASSRRVAGQSSYEQYFGPGTRLTVT.

The chain carries TRBV3-1 (or the pseudogene TRBV3-2) and TRBJ2-1; 9 bases line up with TRBD2. Germline CDR1 is LGHDT and CDR2 is YNNKEL (reference sequence). Losses at the gene ends were 2 bases for V and 7 bases for J; bases not matched to a gene: 9. This CDR3 region has 16 residues. The CDR3 loop reads CASSQPGLAGGNEQFF. The DNA of the CDR3 is TGTGCCAGCAGCCAACCGGGACTAGCTGGGGGGAATGAGCAGTTCTTC.

The V gene is TRBV5-4, the J gene TRBJ2-1; TRBD1 aligns across 7 bases. This CDR3 is built from 14 residues. Germline V lookup: CDR1 SGHNT, CDR2 YYREEE (reference sequence). The V and J ends lost 1 base and 7 bases, in that order; junction bases with no gene match: 5. For the CDR3, the DNA is TGTGCCAGCAGCTTGACAGGGGCGGTAAATGAGCAGTTCTTC. Its translation: CASSLTGAVNEQFF.

The V and J genes are TRBV9 and TRBJ2-3; 9 bases are a match to TRBD2. The CDR3 runs 16 residues. The germline V gene has CDR1 SGDLS and CDR2 YYNGEE. The V segment lost 3 bases and the J segment 4 bases; nucleotides outside the gene matches: 9. CDR3 loop: CASSARAGGPADTQYF. Written as DNA, the CDR3 is TGTGCCAGCAGCGCCCGGGCGGGAGGGCCCGCAGATACGCAGTATTTT.

The V call is TRBV30, the J call TRBJ1-2; 12 bases align to TRBD1. The CDR3 totals 15 residues. J was trimmed by 2 bases and V by 2 bases; bases with no gene match: 3. Looked up from germline, CDR1 is GTSNPN and CDR2 is SVGIG (reference sequence). CDR3 sequence: CAWSRGTGGNYGYTF. CDR3 sequence (DNA): TGTGCCTGGAGTCGGGGGACAGGGGGCAACTATGGCTACACCTTC.

The chain has TRBV19 and TRBJ2-7; D call uncertain. The V gene lost 1 base and the J gene lost 1 base, with 11 bases spanning the gap. Germline loops: CDR1 LNHDA, CDR2 SQIVND (reference sequence). CDR3 length equals 15 residues. CDR3 in DNA: TGTGCCAGTAGTATAGGACATACCGTTTCCTACGAGCAGTACTTC. This encodes CASSIGHTVSYEQYF.

The V call is TRBV7-2, the J call TRBJ1-2, with D unresolved. The CDR3 is 13 amino acids. V was clipped by 2 bases and J by 6 bases, with 10 bases between them. Looked up from germline, CDR1 is SGHTA and CDR2 is FQGNSA. CDR3 residues: CASSLQRLHGYTF. CDR3 DNA: TGTGCCAGCAGCTTACAGAGACTCCATGGCTACACCTTC.

The V gene is TRBV2, the J gene TRBJ1-1; a possible D gene is TRBD1 (5 bases). From germline, CDR1 is SNHLY and CDR2 FYNNEI. Trimming stripped 5 bases from V and 3 bases from J, with 10 bases between. There are 13 residues in the CDR3. Here the CDR3 DNA reads TGTGCCAGCAGTTTAACAGGCTACACTGAAGCTTTCTTT. Protein product: CASSLTGYTEAFF.

The chain joins TRBV12-3 or TRBV12-4 to TRBJ1-1; 7 bases line up with TRBD1. The junction had 3 bases not matched to a gene; V was cut back by 4 bases and J by 4 bases. The CDR3 length is 13 residues. The chain's CDR3 is CASSSDRVTEAFF. The CDR3 bases are TGTGCCAGCAGTTCCGACAGGGTCACTGAAGCTTTCTTT.

CDR3 in DNA: TGTGCCAGCTCATCGTCGGGAGAGGGAGGCTATGGCTACACCTTC. It codes for CASSSSGEGGYGYTF. The V call is TRBV18, the J call TRBJ1-2, with D unresolved. Per germline, CDR1 KGHSH and CDR2 LQKENI. The CDR3 runs 15 residues. V lost 5 bases and J lost 4, with 17 bases in between.

In nucleotides, the CDR3 is TGTGCCAGCAGCAATATCAAGACAGGTAAGCGCCCTAGCACAGATACGCAGTATTTT. Protein product: CASSNIKTGKRPSTDTQYF. This chain links TRBV5-5 with TRBJ2-3; the D gene is possibly TRBD1 (6 bases). The length of the CDR3 is 19 residues. Trimming took off 4 bases at V and 0 bases at J, with 24 bases between the two ends. Germline CDR1 is SGHKS and CDR2 is YYEKEE (reference sequence).

The chain is built from TRBV6-5 and TRBJ1-4; 11 bases fit TRBD1. The CDR3 loop spans 14 amino acids. Trimming cost V 0 bases and J 12 bases; bases outside gene matches: 3. Germline V gives CDR1 MNHEY, CDR2 SVGAGI. The CDR3 here is CASSYSRTGGELFF. CDR3 in DNA: TGTGCCAGCAGTTACTCGAGGACAGGGGGCGAACTGTTTTTT.

The chain uses TRBV14 and TRBJ2-1, with TRBD2 matching 11 bases. CDR3 length: 16 amino acids. The germline V gene has CDR1 SGHDN and CDR2 FVKESK. V shed 5 bases, J shed 7 bases, and the junction held 10 bases outside the gene matches. DNA for the CDR3: TGTGCCAGCAGCTCACTAGCGGGAGTACAATGGAATGAGCAGTTCTTC. This sequence encodes CASSSLAGVQWNEQFF.

This chain links TRBV2 with TRBJ2-1, with D possibly being TRBD1 (6 bases). V was trimmed by 3 bases and J by 6 bases, leaving 12 bases between them. CDR1 and CDR2 from the germline V gene are SNHLY and FYNNEI. This CDR3 has 14 residues. CDR3 sequence: CASSDQGLANEQFF. In DNA form, the CDR3 reads TGTGCCAGCAGTGATCAGGGGCTGGCCAATGAGCAGTTCTTC.

The V gene is TRBV5-1, the J gene TRBJ1-5, with TRBD1 matching 11 bases. The CDR3 consists of 17 residues. CDR1 is SGHRS and CDR2 is YFSETQ in the germline V gene. Trimming took 4 bases from V and 0 from J; bases not matched to a gene: 6. The CDR3 protein is CASSAGTGGYSNQPQHF. The CDR3 DNA reads as TGCGCCAGCAGCGCCGGGACAGGGGGATATAGCAATCAGCCCCAGCATTTT.

The chain employs TRBV5-6 and TRBJ1-5; 9 bases line up with TRBD1. V was pared by 0 bases and J by 4 bases, with 5 bases of the junction left unmatched. CDR1 and CDR2 (germline): SGHDT, YYEEEE. The CDR3 covers 16 residues. The CDR3 spells CASSLEGQGLNQPQHF. For the CDR3, the DNA is TGTGCCAGCAGCTTGGAGGGACAGGGTTTAAATCAGCCCCAGCATTTT.

This rearrangement joins TRBV5-1 to TRBJ2-3, with TRBD2 identical over 7 bases. J was trimmed by 3 bases and V by 4 bases; bases with no gene match: 14. The CDR3 has 17 amino acids. Germline loops: CDR1 SGHRS, CDR2 YFSETQ. The CDR3 coding sequence is TGCGCCAGCAGCGATTGGACTAGTTTTTTTTCGACAGATACGCAGTATTTT. Its protein product is CASSDWTSFFSTDTQYF.

This chain joins TRBV30 and TRBJ2-7, with a weak D call TRBD2 (7 bases). The V and J ends lost 1 base and 2 bases respectively, with 15 bases between them. The CDR3 runs 15 residues. Germline values: CDR1 GTSNPN, CDR2 SVGIG (reference sequence). CDR3 DNA sequence: TGTGCCTGGAGTGCGGCGGGGGCGAATACCTACGAGCAGTACTTC. This gives the protein CAWSAAGANTYEQYF. The full variable domain, with the rest looked up from reference TRBV30 and TRBJ2-7, is SQTIHQWPATLVQPVGSPLSLECTVEGTSNPNLYWYRQAAGRGLQLLFYSVGIGQISSEVPQNLSASRPQDRQFILSSKKLLLSDSGFYLCAWSAAGANTYEQYFGPGTRLTVT.

V gene TRBV24-1 combines with J gene TRBJ2-2; TRBD1 agrees at 8 bases. Germline V gene lookup returns CDR1 KGHDR and CDR2 SFDVKD. With 8 bases clipped from V and 1 base from J, the junction kept 5 bases outside the gene matches. The CDR3 is 15 amino acids. The CDR3 region is CATTETGGNTGELFF. The CDR3 DNA follows: TGTGCCACCACCGAAACAGGGGGGAACACCGGGGAGCTGTTTTTT.

This chain links TRBV6-5 with TRBJ2-2; 7 nucleotides agree with TRBD2. CDR1 is MNHEY, CDR2 SVGAGI, per germline. The CDR3 totals 12 residues. Trimming removed 8 bases from V and 8 bases from J; junction bases left unmatched: 5. CDR3 nucleotide sequence: TGTGCCAGCGGACTAGTCGGTGGGGAGCTGTTTTTT. It is translated as CASGLVGGELFF.

This clone came up once. The rearrangement joins TRBV19 to TRBJ2-7; TRBD1 matches 9 bases. With V trimmed by 1 base and J by 1 base, 11 bases remained unmatched. This CDR3 has 18 amino acids. Per the germline V gene, CDR1 is LNHDA and CDR2 is SQIVND (reference sequence). CDR3 region: CASSIASGGQGRSYEQYF. For the CDR3, the DNA is TGTGCCAGTAGTATAGCATCAGGGGGACAGGGAAGGTCCTACGAGCAGTACTTC.

This clone was counted between two and nine times. The V call is TRBV19, the J call TRBJ2-3; perhaps TRBD1 as D (5 bases). This CDR3 contains 15 residues. With 5 bases removed from V and 1 base from J, the gap between germline ends came to 13 bases. Germline-derived CDR1 and CDR2 are LNHDA and SQIVND (reference sequence). DNA for the CDR3: TGTGCCAGTAGTCGAAGTGGGGCTGGCACAGATACGCAGTATTTT. It yields the protein CASSRSGAGTDTQYF.

The genes are TRBV30 and TRBJ2-2; D gene unclear. Germline values: CDR1 GTSNPN, CDR2 SVGIG (reference sequence). The CDR3 spans 12 residues. The germline V and J ends were trimmed by 2 bases and 4 bases, with 5 bases remaining between them. The CDR3 is CAWSYGTGELFF. The CDR3 DNA reads as TGTGCCTGGAGTTACGGCACCGGGGAGCTGTTTTTT.